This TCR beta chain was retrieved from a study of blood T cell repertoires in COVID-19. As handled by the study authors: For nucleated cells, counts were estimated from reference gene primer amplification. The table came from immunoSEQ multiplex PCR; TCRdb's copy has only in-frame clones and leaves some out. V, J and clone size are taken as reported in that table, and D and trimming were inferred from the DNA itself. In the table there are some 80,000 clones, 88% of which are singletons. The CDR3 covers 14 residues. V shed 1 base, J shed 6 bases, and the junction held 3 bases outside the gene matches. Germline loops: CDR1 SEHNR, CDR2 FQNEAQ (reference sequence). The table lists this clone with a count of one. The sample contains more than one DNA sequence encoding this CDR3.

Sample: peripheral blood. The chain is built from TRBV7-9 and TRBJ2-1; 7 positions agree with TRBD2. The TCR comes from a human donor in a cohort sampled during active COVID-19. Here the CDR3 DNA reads TGTGCCAGCAGCTTAGGCTGGGGGGGCAATGAGCAGTTCTTC. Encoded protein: CASSLGWGGNEQFF.